The 3 T cell receptor beta chains below all came from one sample that was sequenced in a study of response to subunit inactivated influenza vaccine. TCRdb reprocessed the RT-PCR reads with MiXCR, giving one entry per CDR3 protein. Among 650,000 or so distinct CDR3 sequences listed, less than 15% were seen once. The material sequenced was PBMCs from blood, taken approximately 15 days before vaccination. The origin of the receptors is a man in his forties or fifties who received an inactivated influenza vaccine.

This clonotype was seen only a few times. The chain links TRBV4-3 to TRBJ2-6, with TRBD2 matching over 8 bases. The ends lost 1 base at V and 12 bases at J; junction bases unmatched: 11. Germline V lookup: CDR1 LGHNA, CDR2 YSLEER. This CDR3 has 16 amino acids. CDR3 in amino acids: CASSQGTPGTRGVLTF. The CDR3 region has the DNA TGCGCCAGCAGCCAAGGGACTCCCGGGACTAGAGGCGTCCTGACTTTC.

This clonotype was recorded a few times. The chain combines TRBV14 with TRBJ2-7; 7 bases are a match to TRBD1. The V segment lost 0 bases and the J segment 6 bases; nucleotides outside the gene matches: 11. There are 16 residues in the CDR3. Germline loops: CDR1 SGHDN, CDR2 FVKESK. CDR3 in amino acids: CASSQEFPGQNFEQYF. Here the CDR3 DNA reads TGTGCCAGCAGCCAAGAATTTCCGGGACAGAATTTCGAGCAGTACTTC.

The V call is TRBV7-2, the J call TRBJ2-7; TRBD2 might be the D (6 bases). The CDR3 has 14 residues. Germline CDR1 reads SGHTA; CDR2 reads FQGNSA. V shed 5 bases and J shed 2 bases, with 13 bases lying between them. The DNA for the CDR3 is TGTGCCAGCAGCCCCGGGACTTCCACCTACGAGCAGTACTTC. The encoded protein is CASSPGTSTYEQYF.